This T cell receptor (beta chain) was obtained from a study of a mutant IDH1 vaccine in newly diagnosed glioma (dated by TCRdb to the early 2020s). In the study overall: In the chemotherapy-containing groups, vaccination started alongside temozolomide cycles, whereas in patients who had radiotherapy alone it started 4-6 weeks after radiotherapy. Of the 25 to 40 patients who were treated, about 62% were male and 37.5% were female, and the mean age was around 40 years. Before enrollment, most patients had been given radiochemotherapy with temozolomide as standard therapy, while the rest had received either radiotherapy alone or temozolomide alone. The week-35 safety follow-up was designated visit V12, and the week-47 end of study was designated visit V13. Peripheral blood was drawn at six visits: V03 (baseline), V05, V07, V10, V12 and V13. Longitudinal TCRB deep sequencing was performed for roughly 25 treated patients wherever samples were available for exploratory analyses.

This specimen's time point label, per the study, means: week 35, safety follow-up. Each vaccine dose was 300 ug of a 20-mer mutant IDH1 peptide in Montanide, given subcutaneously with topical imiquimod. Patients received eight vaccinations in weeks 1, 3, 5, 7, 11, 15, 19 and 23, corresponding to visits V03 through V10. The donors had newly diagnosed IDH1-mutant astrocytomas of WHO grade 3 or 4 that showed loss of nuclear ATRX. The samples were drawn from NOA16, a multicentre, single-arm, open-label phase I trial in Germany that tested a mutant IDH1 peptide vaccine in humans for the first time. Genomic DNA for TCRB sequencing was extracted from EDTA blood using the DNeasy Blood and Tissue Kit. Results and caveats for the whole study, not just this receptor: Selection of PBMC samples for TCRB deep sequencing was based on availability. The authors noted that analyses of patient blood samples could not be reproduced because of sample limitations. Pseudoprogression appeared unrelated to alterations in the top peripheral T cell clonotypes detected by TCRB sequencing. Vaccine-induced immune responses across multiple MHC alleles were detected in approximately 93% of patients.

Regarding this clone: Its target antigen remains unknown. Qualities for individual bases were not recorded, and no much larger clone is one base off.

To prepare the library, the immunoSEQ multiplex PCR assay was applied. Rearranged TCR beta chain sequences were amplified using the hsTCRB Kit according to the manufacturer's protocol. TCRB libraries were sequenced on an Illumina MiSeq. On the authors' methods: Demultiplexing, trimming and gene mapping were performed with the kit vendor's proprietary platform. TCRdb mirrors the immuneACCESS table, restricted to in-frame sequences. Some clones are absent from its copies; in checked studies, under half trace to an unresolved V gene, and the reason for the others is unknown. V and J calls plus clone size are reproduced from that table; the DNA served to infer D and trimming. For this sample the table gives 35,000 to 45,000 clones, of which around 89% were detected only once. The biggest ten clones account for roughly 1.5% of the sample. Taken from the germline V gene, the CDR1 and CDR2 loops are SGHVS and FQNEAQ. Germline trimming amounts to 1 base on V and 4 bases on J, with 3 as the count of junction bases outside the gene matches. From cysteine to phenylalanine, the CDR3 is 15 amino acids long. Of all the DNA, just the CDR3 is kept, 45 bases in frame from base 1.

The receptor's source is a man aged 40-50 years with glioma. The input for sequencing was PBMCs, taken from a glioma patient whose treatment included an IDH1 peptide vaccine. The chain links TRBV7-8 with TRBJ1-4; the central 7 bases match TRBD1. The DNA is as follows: TGTGCCAGCAGCTTAGATGCAGGGGGTAATGAAAAACTGTTTTTT. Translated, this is CASSLDAGGNEKLFF.